This T cell receptor (beta chain) was identified during a study of blood T cell repertoires in COVID-19. Study context: Material from acute and convalescent COVID-19 was sourced from the United States, Italy and Spain. Sample material is recorded as cDNA or gDNA derived from T cells, B-cell-depleted T cells, or PBMCs.

Seattle patients were enrolled while actively infected and followed longitudinally. In the original workflow: Reference gene primer amplification yielded estimated nucleated cell counts. Clones were sequenced by immunoSEQ multiplex PCR, and TCRdb holds only the in-frame ones, with some missing. Clonal size and the V and J genes are those of that table, whereas D and trimming came from the DNA. The sample has 250,000 to 350,000 clones; roughly 90% are singletons. This CDR3 spans 16 amino acids. The rearrangement joins TRBV21-1 to TRBJ1-1; the D segment call TRBD1 is taken from the table without a DNA check. TRBV21-1 is described as a pseudogene. The TCR was taken from a woman aged 25 to 39 with COVID-19, enrolled during active disease. Material for sequencing was peripheral blood. As DNA, the CDR3 is TGTGCCAGCAGCAAAGCACTTGGGGGCGGCCTGACTGAAGCTTTCTTT. Amino acid sequence: CASSKALGGGLTEAFF.